Listed below are T cell receptor beta chains from one sample, sequenced in a study of blood T cells in healthy people across ages. TCRdb used MiXCR to reprocess the 5' RACE reads, holding one entry per CDR3 protein. The sample contains roughly 800,000 distinct CDR3 sequences, 36% of which appear only once. Sequencing was done on a sample of blood. These receptors came from a man aged 18 to 30 in good health. The CDR3 runs from the conserved cysteine through the conserved F or W. A D gene is named only where the DNA matches it firmly. The listing skips clone size in some rows; elsewhere it reads once, few, many or a size class.

J: TRBJ1-2; D: NA; V: TRBV15; size: NA; DNA: TGTGCCACCAGCAGACGTAGTGCAGGAGATTATGGCTACACCTTC; CDR3: CATSRRSAGDYGYTF
J: TRBJ1-1; D: NA; V: TRBV20-1; size: NA; DNA: TGCAGTGCTAGGGGGGGGCGTGAAGCTTTCTTT; CDR3: CSARGGREAFF
J: TRBJ1-2; D: TRBD1; V: TRBV5-8; size: NA; DNA: TGTGCCAGCAGCTTGGATCTTGCAGGGGGCAAGGGCTACACCTTC; CDR3: CASSLDLAGGKGYTF
J: TRBJ1-2; D: NA; V: TRBV12-3/TRBV12-4; size: NA; DNA: TGTGCCAGCAGTTTAGCGTTGGCCCGGGAGGACTATGGCTACACCTTC; CDR3: CASSLALAREDYGYTF
J: TRBJ2-7; D: NA; V: TRBV4-3; size: NA; DNA: TGCGCCAGCAGCCAAGATGATGGGGCTTACAATGAGCAGTACTTC; CDR3: CASSQDDGAYNEQYF
J: TRBJ2-5; D: NA; V: TRBV28; size: many; DNA: TGTGCCAGCAGTACTCGTGGGATGCAGTACTTC; CDR3: CASSTRGMQYF
J: TRBJ1-2; D: NA; V: TRBV4-1; size: NA; DNA: TGCGCCAGGGGTGGCTACACCTTC; CDR3: CARGGYTF
J: TRBJ2-1; D: TRBD1; V: TRBV25-1; size: NA; DNA: TGTGCCGGCCGGACAGGGACTTACAATGAGCAGTTCTTC; CDR3: CAGRTGTYNEQFF
J: TRBJ2-7; D: TRBD2; V: TRBV6-5; size: NA; DNA: TGTGCCAGCAGTTACGCGAGACGGGGGGCCTACGAGCAGTACTTC; CDR3: CASSYARRGAYEQYF
J: TRBJ2-7; D: NA; V: TRBV7-2; size: NA; DNA: TGTGCCGGCAGCGTCGGACAGAACTACGAGCAGTACTTC; CDR3: CAGSVGQNYEQYF
J: TRBJ1-2; D: NA; V: TRBV7-6; size: NA; DNA: TGTGCCAGCAGCTTAGAGGCGGGGGCTTCCTATGGCCACACCTTC; CDR3: CASSLEAGASYGHTF
J: TRBJ2-5; D: NA; V: TRBV29-1; size: NA; DNA: TGCAGCTCGGGGCGGTACCAAGAGACCCAGTACTTC; CDR3: CSSGRYQETQYF
J: TRBJ1-5; D: NA; V: TRBV20-1; size: many; DNA: TGCAGTGCTAGAGATGGAAATCAGCCCCAGCATTTT; CDR3: CSARDGNQPQHF
J: TRBJ2-1; D: NA; V: TRBV12-3/TRBV12-4; size: few; DNA: TGTGCCATCCTTCCTCACGGCAACAATGAGCAGTTCTTC; CDR3: CAILPHGNNEQFF
J: TRBJ1-1; D: TRBD1; V: TRBV20-1; size: few; DNA: TGCAGTGTGGGACAGCCGAACACTGAAGCTTTCTTT; CDR3: CSVGQPNTEAFF
J: TRBJ2-1; D: NA; V: TRBV20-1; size: NA; DNA: TGCAGTGCTAGAGATTGGAACCGAGGCTCCTACAATGAGCAGTTCTTC; CDR3: CSARDWNRGSYNEQFF